This T cell receptor (beta chain) was captured in a study of cytomegalovirus exposure and HLA in healthy donors. Study details: In an earlier analysis, approximately 120 million unique TCR beta sequences were found from approximately 170 million T cells. Clustering assigned around 77% of the approximately 400 genotyped donors to the Caucasian-associated ancestry cluster.

Germline V gene sequence: CDR1 LGHNA, CDR2 YNFKEQ. CDR3 size: 15 residues. Trimming cost V 1 base and J 2 bases, with 11 bases left between them. PCR was performed using 60 Vbeta and 13 Jbeta primers. Sequencing used immunoSEQ multiplex PCR; TCRdb keeps in-frame clones, though not all of them. The repertoire consists of approximately 150,000 clones, with approximately 60% occurring once and the leading ten covering 5.5% to 9%. The specimen was PBMCs. The V gene is TRBV4-2, the J gene TRBJ1-2; no clear D. This clonotype was sampled from a woman aged 60-75 years in good health and CMV-seropositive. The chain's CDR3 is CASSQGREVNYGYTF. CDR3 bases: TGTGCCAGCAGCCAAGGACGGGAGGTGAACTATGGCTACACCTTC.